This TCR beta chain was documented in a study of T cells expressing NK-cell markers (TCRdb year 2020). For the wider study: In sorted CD3+CD56+NKG2C+, CD3+CD56+NKG2C- and CD3+CD56-NKG2C+ T-cell subsets from 7 or 8 donors, TCR beta-chain repertoires were profiled. Among the eight sequenced donors, seven were HCMV-seropositive and one was HCMV-seronegative. All eight donors whose samples were sequenced were randomly selected healthy volunteers, three of them men and five women. The libraries were sequenced on Illumina HiSeq 2000/2500, MiSeq or NextSeq, producing 2 x 150 bp reads. Broader findings and caveats from the paper: For five or six donors, the dominant CD3+CD56+NKG2C+ clonotypes were among the top 10 CD8+ clonotypes and accounted for about 1.0-7.5% of CD8+ T cells. Those dominant clonotypes were again the most abundant among CD3+CD56-NKG2C+ cells in four donors, at roughly 25-65%. Whether the expanded NKG2C-expressing T cell clones were specific for HCMV antigens remained unclear.

Points on this clonotype: Its recognized antigen is unknown.

The run used an Illumina HiSeq 2000. TCR beta cDNA libraries were prepared using 5'RACE template switching, which introduced a universal primer site and unique molecular identifiers. Synthesis of cDNA was primed from the TCR beta constant segment and was followed by two consecutive PCR amplification steps. The paper's processing steps were these. MIGEC was used to demultiplex reads and group reads by UMI, and MiTCR was used to assemble and quantify clonotypes. To remove erroneous sequences, TCR cDNA sequences were retained only when supported by two or more reads. The tcR package was used for downstream repertoire analysis, and clonotypes were matched between fractions using CDR3 nucleotide sequence together with V segment. Antigen specificity was annotated against VDJdb with VDJmatch, allowing one amino acid substitution in CDR3. TCRdb reprocessed the raw reads; every CDR3 protein sequence is a single record, and DNA is not supplied. Here the V and J calls rest on TCRdb's processing, not on the authors' analysis. The table for this sample records 500,000 to 700,000 distinct CDR3 sequences. The top ten clonotypes cover approximately 3.6% of the sample.

A commercial ELISA kit detecting HCMV-specific IgG in serum was used to determine HCMV serostatus. Peripheral blood mononuclear cells were isolated from blood by Ficoll density gradient centrifugation. The germline V gene (reference sequence) provides CDR1 DFQATT and CDR2 SNEGSKA. From cysteine to phenylalanine, the CDR3 is 13 amino acids long. Nucleotide data are not available. The chain is encoded by TRBV20-1 joined to TRBJ2-1; TCRdb gives TRBD1 as the D gene, but with no DNA this cannot be confirmed. The sample taken for sequencing was blood T cells: a sorted CD56 or NKG2C T cell subset, CD4+ or CD8+ T cells, or bulk PBMC T cells (not recorded which). The clonotype originates from a man aged 18 to 30 in good health. Donor details come from another sample of the same person, matched by shared clones. The CDR3 region: CSASGGANNEQFF.